This T cell receptor beta chain was identified in a study of blood T cell repertoires in COVID-19. About the research overall: COVID-19 samples, acute and convalescent, were from the United States, Italy and Spain.

Seattle's cohort entered during active infection and was followed longitudinally. The CDR3 runs 16 residues. CDR1 is SGHRS, CDR2 YFSETQ, per germline. V lost 5 bases to trimming and J lost 6 bases; unmatched junction nucleotides: 14. Per the study methods: Reference gene primers were amplified, and this amplification served to estimate nucleated cell counts. Sequencing was performed with immunoSEQ multiplex PCR; in TCRdb, only in-frame clones are kept and a portion is missing. That table gives V, J and clone size, and the DNA gave D and trimming. Of 190,000 or so clones in the sample, about 81% were seen once.

Sequenced: peripheral blood. This TCR was recovered from an elderly woman with COVID-19, enrolled during active disease. V usage is TRBV5-1 and J usage is TRBJ1-2, with TRBD1 matching over 9 bases. CDR3 sequence reads: CASRYTIRQGDNGYTF. The CDR3 coding sequence is TGCGCCAGCAGGTACACCATTCGACAGGGGGACAATGGCTACACCTTC. Based on the CDR3 plus reference TRBV5-1 and TRBJ1-2, the full variable domain is KAGVTQTPRYLIKTRGQQVTLSCSPISGHRSVSWYQQTPGQGLQFLFEYFSETQRNKGNFPGRFSGRQFSNSRSEMNVSTLELGDSALYLCASRYTIRQGDNGYTFGSGTRLTVV.